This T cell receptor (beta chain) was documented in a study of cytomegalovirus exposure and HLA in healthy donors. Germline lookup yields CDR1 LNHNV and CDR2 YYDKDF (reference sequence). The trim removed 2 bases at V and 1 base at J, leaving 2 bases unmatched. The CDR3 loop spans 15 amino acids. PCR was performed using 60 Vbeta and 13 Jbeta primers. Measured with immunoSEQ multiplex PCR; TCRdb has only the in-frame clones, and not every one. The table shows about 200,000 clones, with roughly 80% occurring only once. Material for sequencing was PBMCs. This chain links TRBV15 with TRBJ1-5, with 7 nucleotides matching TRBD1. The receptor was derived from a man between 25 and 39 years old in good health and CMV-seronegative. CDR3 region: CATSRLQGSNQPQHF. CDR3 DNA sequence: TGTGCCACCAGCAGATTACAGGGGAGCAATCAGCCCCAGCATTTT.